This T cell receptor beta chain was identified during a study of blood T cell repertoires in COVID-19 (dated by TCRdb to about 2020). With respect to the entire study: Samples covering the acute and convalescent phases of COVID-19 were provided by collaborators in the United States, Italy and Spain. Nearly every sample came with metadata listing a de-identified subject ID, COVID-19 status, age in years and sex. The prospective study material was composed of cDNA or gDNA derived from T cells, B-cell-depleted T cells, or PBMCs. The repertoires were released in a freely available public database intended as a resource for research on the immune response to SARS-CoV-2. The dataset comprised deeply sampled blood TCRbeta repertoires from subjects exposed to, actively infected with, or recovered from COVID-19. The samples were drawn from the first 160 participants of the ongoing ImmuneRACE study and from 1,254 subjects provided by 6 global collaborators. Where available, HLA class I and class II types were obtained from metadata supplied by the sample provider rather than from assay-based typing. The study at large found these results: The quantity of clinical and demographic metadata differed by source and by participant and was supplied without curation.

From the cysteine through the phenylalanine, the CDR3 covers 14 amino acids. Only the CDR3 portion is preserved as DNA: 42 bases, with reading frame beginning at the first base. Cut back by 5 bases and 0 bases, the V and J ends lie 8 bases apart. The germline V gene sets CDR1 to SGHVS and CDR2 to FNYEAQ. TCRbeta CDR3 regions were amplified from genomic DNA using the immunoSEQ Assay, a bias-controlled multiplex PCR. The study's processing was this. The number of nucleated cells in each sample was estimated from the amplification of reference gene primers within the assay. To quantify the absolute abundance of each unique TCRbeta CDR3 rearrangement, sequence reads were collapsed and filtered. For each sample, productive Simpson clonality was calculated as the square root of Simpson's diversity index across productive rearrangements. TCRdb took this table from immuneACCESS and kept in-frame rearrangements with V and J called. Such tables lack part of the clones; where checked against another copy, unresolved V genes explain under half of the gap, and the rest is unexplained. V, J and clone size are taken as reported in that table, and D and trimming were inferred from the DNA itself. In this sample the table shows 310,000 or so clones, approximately 85% of which occur a single time. Around 1.5% of the sample goes to the ten largest clones.

Whole blood was collected in K2EDTA tubes by collaborating institutions according to the institutions' own protocols. For TCRbeta analysis, collaborators shipped samples as frozen whole blood, isolated PBMCs, or DNA extracted from either of those sample types. Regarding this clone: Its antigen specificity is not known. Base qualities are not provided; no much larger clone lies one nucleotide away.

The rearranged segments are TRBV7-6 and TRBJ1-3, and perhaps TRBD1 as D gene, on 5 matching bases. The source material was peripheral blood. The TCR originated in a woman aged 50 to 60 with acute or convalescent COVID-19. The CDR3 region reads CASSPRGSGNTIYF. The bases read TGTGCCAGCAGCCCAAGGGGCTCTGGAAACACCATATATTTT.